The 26 T cell receptor beta chains below come from one sample, sequenced in a study of tumor-infiltrating lymphocytes in primary liver carcinoma (dated 2017 in TCRdb). Without any cell sorting, total RNA and DNA were extracted together from about 19-30 mg of bulk tissue using the AllPrep DNA/RNA mini kit. The sequencer listed for this sample is Illumina HiSeq 2500. TCRbeta-specific cDNA was reverse-transcribed from 500 ng total RNA using a constant-region primer and ProtoScript II reverse transcriptase. Three nested multiplex PCR rounds, following a slightly modified ARM-PCR procedure, were used to build the TCRbeta libraries. Each of the first two PCR rounds ran for about 10 cycles using multiplex TRBV1-TRBV30 forward primers together with a Cbeta reverse primer. TCRdb handled the public reads itself, with Q25 trimming in fastp and clone calling in MiXCR, and kept productive beta chains. Rows matching on CDR3 protein sequence are summarized as one entry with the most common DNA and genes. This sample is represented by tens of thousands of distinct CDR3 sequences; 80% of them were singletons. The leading ten clones occupy 35% of the sample.

The sample was liver tumor tissue from sampling region 2. This specimen's cell subset or site label, interpreted: tumor region T2, inferior pole. All receptors come from a woman under 40 with primary liver carcinoma and hepatitis B virus infection.

About this clonotype: A junction boundary mismatches the germline segment, possibly from a read error. The chain recombines TRBV11-2 with TRBJ1-5, with D unclear. Germline assignment: CDR1 SGHAT and CDR2 FQNNGV. This CDR3 has 15 residues. Written as DNA, the CDR3 is TGTGTCAGCAATTTAGAGCCCTCCCCGTTTCAGCCCCAGCATTTT. Its translation is CVSNLEPSPFQPQHF.

The chain recombines TRBV11-1 with TRBJ2-7, with D hard to call. CDR3 length: 13 amino acids. CDR1 and CDR2 from the germline V gene are SGHAT and FQDESV (reference sequence). Between the trimmed V and J ends, which lost 1 base and 12 bases, there was a span of 16 bases. The CDR3 region is CASSLGCLRDRYF. CDR3 bases: TGTGCCAGCAGCTTAGGATGCCTTCGCGATCGGTACTTC.

Turning to this clonotype: Sequence at one end of the junction differs from germline and may be a read error. This rearrangement joins TRBV4-3 to TRBJ2-2; 13 bases match TRBD2. The germline V gene encodes CDR1 LGHNA and CDR2 YSLEER. The CDR3 sequence is 19 residues long. The CDR3 DNA reads as TGCGCCAGCTGTGTACTAGCGGGAGGGCCCCGTTCGAACACCGTGGAGCTGTTTTTT. This encodes CASCVLAGGPRSNTVELFF.

A word on this clonotype: The germline gene is not matched at one end of the junction; a read error may be the cause. The chain recombines TRBV29-1 with TRBJ1-1, with 8 bases aligning to TRBD1. Germline V gene lookup returns CDR1 SQVTM and CDR2 ANQGSEA. This CDR3 comprises 12 residues. CDR3 in amino acids: CSVETGDTVAFF. In DNA, the CDR3 is TGCAGCGTCGAGACAGGGGACACTGTAGCTTTCTTT.

The chain is built from TRBV4-2 and TRBJ2-1, with D uncertain. The ends were cut back, 1 base at V and 16 bases at J, with 32 bases in the middle. Germline loops: CDR1 LGHNA, CDR2 YNFKEQ. The CDR3 totals 18 residues. The CDR3 spells CASSQVVNVRSSYNEYFF. CDR3 nucleotide sequence: TGTGCCAGCAGCCAAGTAGTGAACGTCCGAAGCTCCTACAATGAGTATTTCTTC.

A single count supports this clonotype. This chain connects TRBV12-3 or TRBV12-4 to TRBJ2-1, with 10 bases lining up with TRBD2. V gave up 6 bases and J gave up 11 bases; unmatched junction bases: 13. The CDR3 runs to 15 residues. The CDR3 sequence is CASSLSGTSEVKQFF. The DNA for the CDR3 is TGTGCCAGCAGCCTGTCCGGGACTAGCGAAGTTAAGCAGTTCTTC.

The chain employs TRBV11-2 and TRBJ2-1; 8 nucleotides line up with TRBD2. The CDR3 has 14 residues. Germline CDR1 and CDR2: SGHAT and FQNNGV. V lost 5 bases and J lost 11; bases outside the gene matches: 11. CDR3 bases: TGTGCCAGCAGCCTCTTAGCGGGGAAGAGTAAGCAGTTCTTC. Its translation: CASSLLAGKSKQFF.

A word on this clonotype: One end of the junction does not line up with germline, which may come from a read error. The rearrangement uses TRBV6-1 and TRBJ2-2; D is perhaps TRBD1 or TRBD2 (6 bases each). The V gene's germline CDR1 is MNHNS and CDR2 SASEGT. This CDR3 has 19 residues. CDR3: CASSETPPGGAANTGELFF. CDR3 in DNA: TGTGCTAGCAGTGAAACTCCTCCCGGGGGCGCCGCGAACACCGGGGAGCTGTTCTTT.

The CDR3 bases are TGTGCTATCAGTTTGGGAGGGGGTGGCACTGAAGCTTTCTTT. Amino acid sequence: CAISLGGGGTEAFF. J is TRBJ1-1 and V is TRBV12-3 or TRBV12-4, with D possibly matching TRBD1 (6 bases). This CDR3 is built from 14 residues.

The table lists this clonotype with a count of one. A much larger clone differs from this one at a single base, so this may be a read error. This chain joins TRBV5-5 and TRBJ2-1, with 8 bases lining up with TRBD1. This CDR3 is built from 15 residues. Germline loops: CDR1 SGHKS, CDR2 YYEKEE (reference sequence). The CDR3 protein is CASSPGQGSCNEQFF. The CDR3 DNA is TGTGCCAGCAGCCCTGGACAGGGTTCCTGCAATGAGCAGTTCTTC.

Regarding this clonotype: This may stem from a read error, because a much larger clone lies one nucleotide away. The chain carries TRBV7-2 and TRBJ2-7; TRBD2 agrees at 12 bases. The CDR3 runs to 15 residues. Germline V CDR1 and CDR2: SGHTA, FQGNSA. CDR3 in amino acids: CVSSLVLAGGLEQYF. The CDR3 region has the DNA TGTGTCAGCAGCTTAGTTCTAGCGGGAGGGCTGGAGCAGTACTTC.

In the case of this clonotype: The junction departs from the called germline gene at one end, perhaps through a read error. The chain is built from TRBV4-3 and TRBJ2-7; 8 bases fit TRBD1. The CDR3 covers 15 residues. Germline assignment: CDR1 LGHNA and CDR2 YSLEER. The CDR3 here is CTSSQNRWTGWEQYF. CDR3 in DNA: TGCACCAGCAGCCAAAATCGATGGACAGGGTGGGAGCAGTACTTC.

About this clonotype: The junction departs from germline at one end; a sequencing error may be responsible. The J gene is TRBJ1-2, the V gene TRBV11-2; D uncertain. CDR1 SGHAT and CDR2 FQNNGV come from the germline V gene. This CDR3 has 14 residues. CDR3 loop: CASSLRVANYDYTF. The CDR3 DNA follows: TGTGCCAGCAGCTTAAGGGTAGCAAACTATGACTACACCTTC.

With respect to this clonotype: In this CDR3 the conserved last residue, phenylalanine or tryptophan, is missing, so a read error is likely. The chain employs TRBV11-2 and TRBJ2-1, with TRBD2 identical over 9 bases. Germline CDR1 SGHAT, CDR2 FQNNGV. The CDR3 covers 17 residues. This chain's CDR3 is CVSSLGVSGSVFDEQFL. DNA of the CDR3: TGTGTCAGCAGCTTAGGGGTTAGCGGGAGTGTCTTCGATGAGCAGTTCCTC.

In the case of this clonotype: In this CDR3 the conserved last residue, phenylalanine or tryptophan, is missing, so a read error is likely. The chain couples TRBV6-5 to TRBJ2-7; 8 positions match TRBD2. CDR3 length: 17 residues. Germline V lookup: CDR1 MNHEY, CDR2 SVGAGI. With V trimmed by 6 bases and J by 2 bases, 15 bases remained unmatched. The DNA of the CDR3 is TGTGCCAGCAGCTTCGCCGGGACTAGTGGGAGCCCCTACGAGCAGTACTTA. Translated, it gives CASSFAGTSGSPYEQYL.

Note on this clonotype: The junction and the germline gene differ at one end; a read error may be behind it. This chain connects TRBV28 to TRBJ2-1; 7 nucleotides match TRBD2. The CDR3 consists of 17 residues. CDR1 is MDHEN and CDR2 is SYDVKM in the germline V gene. The CDR3 spells CVSTHYGGGLFYNEQFF. The CDR3 DNA follows: TGTGTCAGCACCCACTACGGGGGAGGGCTATTCTACAATGAGCAGTTCTTC.

This clonotype is classed as medium-sized (0.01 to 0.1%). The rearrangement links TRBV12-3 or TRBV12-4 to TRBJ2-3; possible D gene TRBD1, 5 bases. V lost 6 bases to trimming and J lost 3 bases, with 13 bases between them. The CDR3 length is 14 residues. The chain's CDR3 is CASRTGGATDTQYF. Written as DNA, the CDR3 is TGTGCCAGCAGAACGGGTGGGGCAACAGATACGCAGTATTTT.

Only one count was recorded for this clonotype. One junction end does not reproduce the germline sequence, and a read error may be involved. The J gene is TRBJ2-2, the V gene TRBV5-6, with D tentatively TRBD2 (7 bases). Germline CDR1 is SGHDT and CDR2 is YYEEEE. The CDR3 length is 15 residues. CDR3 sequence reads: CASSLTPRATGGLFF. Here the CDR3 DNA reads TGTGCCAGCAGCTTGACACCCAGAGCCACCGGGGGGCTGTTCTTT.

The gene calls are TRBV6-5 and TRBJ1-5, with 7 positions matching TRBD1. The J segment lost 7 bases and the V segment lost 8 bases, leaving 11 bases of the junction unmatched. CDR1 is MNHEY, CDR2 SVGAGI, per germline. CDR3 size: 14 residues. CDR3 nucleotide sequence: TGTGCCAGCCGACCTCAGCAGGGGGGCCAGCCCCAGCATTTT. This sequence encodes CASRPQQGGQPQHF.

V gene TRBV11-3 combines with J gene TRBJ2-2; 12 bases are shared with TRBD2. Trimming took 2 bases from V and 11 from J; bases not matched to a gene: 21. The germline gives CDR1 SGHNT, CDR2 YENEEA. The CDR3 extends over 20 amino acids. In DNA form, the CDR3 reads TGTGCCAGCAGCTTACGCCGGACTAGCGGGATGGCCGGAAAGGGGGGAGAGCTGTTTTTT. This sequence encodes CASSLRRTSGMAGKGGELFF.

A remark on this clonotype: In this CDR3 the conserved last residue, phenylalanine or tryptophan, is missing, so a read error is likely. The chain recombines TRBV11-3 with TRBJ2-5, with TRBD2 matching over 11 bases. CDR3 size: 18 residues. CDR1 and CDR2 from the germline V gene are SGHNT and YENEEA. V was pared by 5 bases and J by 4 bases, with 15 bases of the junction left unmatched. The CDR3 sequence: CASSPSSLAGVSGETQYI. The CDR3 coding sequence is TGTGCCAGCAGCCCTAGTTCACTAGCGGGAGTTAGTGGAGAGACCCAGTACATC.

There are a few counts of this clonotype. The junction does not match germline at one end; this may be a read error. The V and J genes are TRBV11-3 and TRBJ2-7, with D perhaps being TRBD1 or TRBD2 (5 bases each). The CDR3 loop spans 15 amino acids. Germline loops: CDR1 SGHNT, CDR2 YENEEA. CDR3 in amino acids: CACSLDRDLSYGQYF. DNA of the CDR3: TGTGCCTGCAGCTTAGACCGGGACCTCTCCTATGGGCAGTACTTC.

This clonotype was detected a few times. A much larger clone differs by one base, so this may be a read error. J is TRBJ1-1 and V is TRBV9, with 8 bases fitting TRBD1. CDR3 size: 16 residues. The germline V gene has CDR1 SGDLS and CDR2 YYNGEE. The CDR3 DNA reads as TGTGCCAGCAGCGCCGGGACAGGCCCGGGGGACACTGATGCTTTCTTT. Amino acid sequence: CASSAGTGPGDTDAFF.

In this sample, this clonotype turned up many times. It may be a read error: a sequence one base away is much more abundant. The chain uses TRBV2 and TRBJ1-1; tentative D call: TRBD1 (5 bases). CDR1 and CDR2 from the germline V gene are SNHLY and FYNNEI. The CDR3 runs 13 residues. CDR3 amino acids: CAGRDQANTEAFF. DNA of the CDR3: TGTGCCGGCAGGGACCAGGCGAACACTGAAGCTTTCTTT. Supplemented by reference TRBV2 and TRBJ1-1, the full variable domain reads EPEVTQTPSHQVTQMGQEVILRCVPISNHLYFYWYRQILGQKVEFLVSFYNNEISEKSEIFDDQFSVERPDGSNFTLKIRSTKLEDSAMYFCAGRDQANTEAFFGQGTRLTVV.

Of note for this clonotype: At one of its ends the junction is not consistent with the germline gene, which may arise from a read error. The chain couples TRBV12-3 or TRBV12-4 to TRBJ1-5; D is unresolved. The CDR3 totals 15 residues. CDR3 nucleotide sequence: TGTACCAGCAGTCCGTGGGGAGGTGGCAATCAGCCCCAGCATTTT. It encodes CTSSPWGGGNQPQHF.

The chain uses TRBV28 and TRBJ2-7, with a tentative D call TRBD1 (5 bases). The V end lost 10 bases, the J end lost 6 bases, and 19 bases lay between the germline ends. Germline CDR1 and CDR2: MDHEN and SYDVKM. The CDR3 covers 13 residues. In DNA, the CDR3 is TGTGCCAACAACCAACAGCAGGGTTTCGAGCAGTACTTC. Protein sequence: CANNQQQGFEQYF.